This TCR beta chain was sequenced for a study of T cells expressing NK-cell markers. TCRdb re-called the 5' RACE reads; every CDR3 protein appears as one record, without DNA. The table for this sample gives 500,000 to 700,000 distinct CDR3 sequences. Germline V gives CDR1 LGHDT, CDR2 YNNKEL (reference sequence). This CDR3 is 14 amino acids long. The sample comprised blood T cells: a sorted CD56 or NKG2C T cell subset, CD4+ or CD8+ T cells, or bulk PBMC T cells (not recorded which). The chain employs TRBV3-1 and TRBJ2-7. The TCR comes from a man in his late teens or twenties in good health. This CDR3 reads CASSQLAMGYEQYF.